The 28 T cell receptor beta chains listed next were all sequenced from one sample in a study of blood T cell repertoires in COVID-19. The assay was immunoSEQ multiplex PCR, and TCRdb's table has in-frame clones only and misses some. The sample comprises 200,000 to 250,000 clones, 90% of which are singletons, and approximately 15% rests with the top ten. Sequences were obtained from PBMCs or T cells enriched from blood (not recorded which). These receptors were obtained from a man between 25 and 39 years old who had been exposed to COVID-19.

The gene calls are TRBV11-2 and TRBJ2-1; D possibly corresponds to TRBD1 (6 bases). The CDR3 has 13 residues. Trimming stripped 3 bases from V and 6 bases from J, with 9 bases between. CDR1 SGHAT and CDR2 FQNNGV come from the germline V gene. CDR3 residues: CASSFNRVNEQFF. CDR3 DNA: TGTGCCAGCAGCTTCAACAGGGTCAATGAGCAGTTCTTC.

DNA of the CDR3: TGTGCCAGCAGCTTGCTAGCGGGGGGGTCGAATGAGCAGTTCTTC. It yields the protein CASSLLAGGSNEQFF. The chain couples TRBV3-1 (or the pseudogene TRBV3-2) to TRBJ2-1, with 12 bases that match TRBD2. Germline-derived CDR1 and CDR2 are LGHDT and YNNKEL (reference sequence). J gave up 7 bases and V 5 bases, and 6 bases lay outside the gene matches. The length of the CDR3 is 15 residues.

This clone was detected once. V usage is TRBV27 and J usage is TRBJ2-3; 9 positions agree with TRBD2. Germline V gives CDR1 MNHEY, CDR2 SMNVEV (reference sequence). V shed 6 bases, J shed 7 bases, and the junction held 17 bases outside the gene matches. The CDR3 is 17 residues long. For the CDR3, the DNA is TGTGCCAGCAGCCCTAATACCGGCGGGGGGGCATGGAATACGCAGTATTTT. Its translation is CASSPNTGGGAWNTQYF.

The rearrangement links TRBV2 to TRBJ1-2, with 8 bases that match TRBD1. CDR1 SNHLY and CDR2 FYNNEI come from the germline V gene. The CDR3 contains 15 residues. Trimming removed 6 bases from V and 10 bases from J; junction bases left unmatched: 16. CDR3 protein: CASRGTGVRRIAYTF. CDR3 DNA: TGTGCCAGCAGGGGGACAGGCGTTCGTCGTATTGCCTACACCTTC.

The chain recombines TRBV4-2 with TRBJ1-5, with no clear D. Trimming left V 0 bases short and J 6 bases short, with 12 bases between. CDR3 length: 15 amino acids. Germline V CDR1 and CDR2: LGHNA, YNFKEQ. The chain's CDR3 is CASSQDPGSTQPQHF. DNA of the CDR3: TGTGCCAGCAGCCAAGATCCCGGGTCCACTCAGCCCCAGCATTTT.

The V call is TRBV5-6, the J call TRBJ2-1, with D possibly matching TRBD1 (6 bases). There are 13 residues in the CDR3. V dropped 3 bases and J dropped 10 bases, with 14 bases sitting between them. Germline-derived CDR1 and CDR2 are SGHDT and YYEEEE. CDR3 bases: TGTGCCAGCAGCTCCCGGGACACGGGAGAGCAGTTCTTC. The encoded protein is CASSSRDTGEQFF.

The rearrangement uses TRBV5-1 and TRBJ2-1, with TRBD2 matching over 8 bases. Germline V CDR1 and CDR2: SGHRS, YFSETQ. The trim removed 6 bases at V and 2 bases at J, leaving 4 bases unmatched. This CDR3 has 14 residues. CDR3 coding DNA: TGCGCCAGCAACGTCGGGGGGGCCTACAATGAGCAGTTCTTC. It codes for CASNVGGAYNEQFF.

The chain is built from TRBV5-6 and TRBJ1-4, with D unresolved. Trimming cost V 1 base and J 5 bases, with 12 bases left between them. Germline loops: CDR1 SGHDT, CDR2 YYEEEE. This CDR3 region has 15 residues. Here the CDR3 DNA reads TGTGCCAGCAGCTTGCTGGCGGCCGGAAATGAAAAACTGTTTTTT. Amino acid sequence: CASSLLAAGNEKLFF.

The V gene is TRBV2, the J gene TRBJ2-7, with TRBD2 identical over 9 bases. CDR3 length: 19 amino acids. Germline V gene lookup returns CDR1 SNHLY and CDR2 FYNNEI. V was clipped by 4 bases and J by 3 bases; unmatched bases: 19. Here the CDR3 DNA reads TGTGCCAGCAGTGTTCCCGACTACCCGGTCCTGCGGGGGGGCTACGAGCAGTACTTC. This translates into CASSVPDYPVLRGGYEQYF.

The J gene is TRBJ2-1, the V gene TRBV10-3; 10 bases match TRBD2. This CDR3 is built from 14 residues. Germline V gene data show CDR1 as ENHRY and CDR2 as SYGVKD. V lost 7 bases and J lost 7; bases outside the gene matches: 7. The chain's CDR3 is CAIKGAGGRNEQFF. The CDR3, as DNA: TGTGCCATCAAGGGAGCGGGGGGGCGAAATGAGCAGTTCTTC.

The chain joins TRBV7-9 to TRBJ2-7; TRBD2 is a possible D gene (5 bases). This CDR3 is built from 13 residues. V lost 0 bases, J lost 7 bases, and 10 bases lay in between. Germline CDR1 and CDR2: SEHNR and FQNEAQ (reference sequence). CDR3 coding DNA: TGTGCCAGCAGCTTAGCGACGGGGTGGGAGCAGTACTTC. Translating it yields CASSLATGWEQYF.

V gene TRBV5-1 combines with J gene TRBJ2-2, with TRBD2 matching over 14 bases. Trimming cost V 3 bases and J 0 bases; bases outside gene matches: 7. The CDR3 extends over 19 amino acids. Looked up from germline, CDR1 is SGHRS and CDR2 is YFSETQ. The CDR3 nucleotides read TGCGCCAGCAGCTCTCAACTGACTAGCGGGGGGGCGAACACCGGGGAGCTGTTTTTT. Amino acid sequence: CASSSQLTSGGANTGELFF. The entire variable domain, with the rest obtained from reference TRBV5-1 and TRBJ2-2, is as follows: KAGVTQTPRYLIKTRGQQVTLSCSPISGHRSVSWYQQTPGQGLQFLFEYFSETQRNKGNFPGRFSGRQFSNSRSEMNVSTLELGDSALYLCASSSQLTSGGANTGELFFGEGSRLTVL.

This clone has a handful of counts. The V call is TRBV2, the J call TRBJ1-2; a possible D gene is TRBD1 (6 bases). The germline gives CDR1 SNHLY, CDR2 FYNNEI. V was trimmed by 11 bases and J by 7 bases, leaving 17 bases between them. The CDR3 extends over 12 amino acids. The CDR3 sequence: CAAGGPLSGYTF. The CDR3 coding sequence is TGTGCCGCGGGGGGGCCCCTGTCTGGCTACACCTTC.

V usage is TRBV14 and J usage is TRBJ1-2, with TRBD1 as a possible D gene (5 bases). This CDR3 spans 13 amino acids. Germline CDR1 and CDR2: SGHDN and FVKESK. Trimming took 1 base from V and 6 from J, leaving 9 bases between them. The CDR3 DNA reads TGTGCCAGCAGCCAAGGTCGGGGGGATGGCTACACCTTC. Encoded protein: CASSQGRGDGYTF. Supplemented by reference TRBV14 and TRBJ1-2, the full variable domain reads EAGVTQFPSHSVIEKGQTVTLRCDPISGHDNLYWYRRVMGKEIKFLLHFVKESKQDESGMPNNRFLAERTGGTYSTLKVQPAELEDSGVYFCASSQGRGDGYTFGSGTRLTVV.

The V call is TRBV6-5, the J call TRBJ2-3; 7 nucleotides align to TRBD1. The ends lost 6 bases at V and 3 bases at J; junction bases unmatched: 9. Germline loops: CDR1 MNHEY, CDR2 SVGAGI. This CDR3 has 15 amino acids. The CDR3: CASSYRQGRTDTQYF. The CDR3 region has the DNA TGTGCCAGCAGCTACAGACAGGGTAGAACAGATACGCAGTATTTT.

The V call is TRBV2, the J call TRBJ1-1, with TRBD1 identical over 7 bases. The CDR3 is made up of 15 amino acids. V dropped 7 bases and J dropped 0; count of bases not matched to a gene: 8. Germline lookup yields CDR1 SNHLY and CDR2 FYNNEI. The CDR3: CASILGQAMNTEAFF. The CDR3 nucleotides read TGTGCCAGCATCTTAGGACAGGCAATGAACACTGAAGCTTTCTTT. Looking up the rest from reference TRBV2 and TRBJ1-1 gives the full variable domain: EPEVTQTPSHQVTQMGQEVILRCVPISNHLYFYWYRQILGQKVEFLVSFYNNEISEKSEIFDDQFSVERPDGSNFTLKIRSTKLEDSAMYFCASILGQAMNTEAFFGQGTRLTVV.

This rearrangement joins TRBV13 to TRBJ1-3; D perhaps matches TRBD1 (5 bases). This CDR3 is built from 17 residues. Trimming took off 3 bases at V and 0 bases at J, with 15 bases between the two ends. CDR1 and CDR2 (germline): PRHDT, FYEKMQ (reference sequence). The chain's CDR3 is CASSFWGRATSGNTIYF. The CDR3 region has the DNA TGTGCCAGCAGCTTTTGGGGCAGGGCTACCTCTGGAAACACCATATATTTT. The full variable domain, in which reference TRBV13 and TRBJ1-3 provide the parts outside the CDR3, is AAGVIQSPRHLIKEKRETATLKCYPIPRHDTVYWYQQGPGQDPQFLISFYEKMQSDKGSIPDRFSAQQFSDYHSELNMSSLELGDSALYFCASSFWGRATSGNTIYFGEGSWLTVV.

This clone showed up just once. The chain carries TRBV15 and TRBJ2-2; 7 nucleotides align to TRBD1. The length of the CDR3 is 17 residues. The germline V gene has CDR1 LNHNV and CDR2 YYDKDF (reference sequence). The V segment lost 5 bases and the J segment 1 base; nucleotides outside the gene matches: 10. DNA for the CDR3: TGTGCCACCAGCCTCACCGGGACAGCGAGGAACACCGGGGAGCTGTTTTTT. Its translation is CATSLTGTARNTGELFF.

The rearrangement joins TRBV6-5 to TRBJ2-3, with 9 bases lining up with TRBD1. V lost 2 bases to trimming and J lost 5 bases; unmatched junction nucleotides: 5. The CDR3 loop spans 15 amino acids. From germline, CDR1 is MNHEY and CDR2 SVGAGI. CDR3 coding DNA: TGTGCCAGCAGTTACATGACAGGGGGAGAAGATACGCAGTATTTT. Translation: CASSYMTGGEDTQYF.

The chain combines TRBV5-1 with TRBJ2-1; 7 nucleotides line up with TRBD1. Germline loops: CDR1 SGHRS, CDR2 YFSETQ. The CDR3 runs to 15 residues. Losses at the gene ends were 3 bases for V and 8 bases for J; bases not matched to a gene: 11. The CDR3 spells CASSSTNRGNYEQFF. In DNA form, the CDR3 reads TGCGCCAGCAGCTCGACCAACAGGGGTAACTATGAGCAGTTCTTC. Combining the CDR3 with reference TRBV5-1 and TRBJ2-1 gives the whole variable domain KAGVTQTPRYLIKTRGQQVTLSCSPISGHRSVSWYQQTPGQGLQFLFEYFSETQRNKGNFPGRFSGRQFSNSRSEMNVSTLELGDSALYLCASSSTNRGNYEQFFGPGTRLTVL.

The gene calls are TRBV5-1 and TRBJ2-1; TRBD2 is a possible D gene (6 bases). Germline CDR1 SGHRS, CDR2 YFSETQ. Between the trimmed V and J ends, which lost 2 bases and 7 bases, there was a span of 13 bases. There are 14 residues in the CDR3. The CDR3 nucleotides read TGCGCCAGCAGCTTTCCGGGACTCGGGAATGAGCAGTTCTTC. Encoded protein: CASSFPGLGNEQFF.

The chain combines TRBV28 with TRBJ1-1; no definite D call. This CDR3 contains 11 residues. CDR1 MDHEN and CDR2 SYDVKM come from the germline V gene. Trimming took 5 bases from V and 3 from J, leaving 4 bases between them. The CDR3 spells CASSLYTEAFF. The CDR3 coding sequence is TGTGCCAGCAGTCTTTACACTGAAGCTTTCTTT.

The chain links TRBV5-1 to TRBJ2-2; 7 positions match TRBD1. The CDR3 runs to 17 residues. Germline V gene sequence: CDR1 SGHRS, CDR2 YFSETQ. The V and J ends lost 4 bases and 7 bases, in that order; junction bases with no gene match: 16. This CDR3 reads CASSPGTEPPWDGELFF. The CDR3 DNA reads TGCGCCAGCAGCCCCGGGACAGAACCTCCTTGGGACGGGGAGCTGTTTTTT.

This sequence joins TRBV7-2 and TRBJ1-3; D not certain. Germline CDR1 is SGHTA and CDR2 is FQGNSA. Trimming removed 1 base at V and 2 bases at J, with 6 bases between. The length of the CDR3 is 14 residues. CDR3 protein: CASSLVIAGNTIYF. The DNA for the CDR3 is TGTGCCAGCAGCTTAGTAATAGCTGGAAACACCATATATTTT.

J is TRBJ2-3 and V is TRBV7-2; 8 bases are a match to TRBD2. With 0 bases clipped from V and 1 base from J, the junction kept 6 bases outside the gene matches. The CDR3 contains 17 residues. The germline V gene encodes CDR1 SGHTA and CDR2 FQGNSA. CDR3 nucleotide sequence: TGTGCCAGCAGCTTAGCGCAAAGGCGGGGGGGCACAGATACGCAGTATTTT. This gives the protein CASSLAQRRGGTDTQYF.

In this sample, this clone turned up a few times. The chain joins TRBV15 to TRBJ2-7, with a weak D call TRBD1 (5 bases). V lost 6 bases, J lost 7 bases, and 10 bases lay in between. Germline CDR1 is LNHNV and CDR2 is YYDKDF (reference sequence). There are 11 residues in the CDR3. The CDR3: CATSLQGEQYF. The CDR3 region has the DNA TGTGCCACCAGTCTCCAGGGAGAGCAGTACTTC. Full variable domain (remainder filled in from reference TRBV15 and TRBJ2-7): DAMVIQNPRYQVTQFGKPVTLSCSQTLNHNVMYWYQQKSSQAPKLLFHYYDKDFNNEADTPDNFQSRRPNTSFCFLDIRSPGLGDTAMYLCATSLQGEQYFGPGTRLTVT.

This sequence joins TRBV6-5 and TRBJ1-6; no clear D gene. The CDR3 spans 15 residues. Germline CDR1 MNHEY, CDR2 SVGAGI. V lost 7 bases and J 3 bases, leaving 13 bases between the germline ends. As DNA, the CDR3 is TGTGCCAGCACACCTCGGGGTGGCTATAATTCACCCCTCCACTTT. Protein sequence: CASTPRGGYNSPLHF.

This clone was seen only a few times. In the same sample, other DNA sequences code for this CDR3. J is TRBJ1-5 and V is TRBV19, with 9 bases fitting TRBD1. Germline V gives CDR1 LNHDA, CDR2 SQIVND (reference sequence). Trimming took 3 bases from V and 6 from J; bases not matched to a gene: 9. This CDR3 is built from 16 residues. CDR3 loop: CASSIGGGQGSQPQHF. CDR3 sequence (DNA): TGTGCCAGTAGTATTGGGGGGGGACAGGGAAGTCAGCCCCAGCATTTT.